Listed below are T cell receptor beta chains from one sample, sequenced in a study of T cell clonotyping in hematopoietic cell transplantation. Measured with immunoSEQ multiplex PCR; TCRdb has only the in-frame clones, and not every one. This sample has around 15,000 clones, with under 90% found just once. The material was PBMCs, obtained 100 days after allogeneic stem cell transplant. The receptor source for this set is a male patient aged 55 to 70 who had an allogeneic stem cell transplant from a related donor, so the T cells may come from the graft donor. Some clones in this sample may be carry-over from other donors' samples. Both conserved end residues are part of each CDR3. D genes are given only for firm matches. Not every row has a clone size; where given, it reads once, few, many or a size class.

D,V,J,size,DNA,CDR3
TRBD1,TRBV6-6,TRBJ2-2,few,TGTGCCAGCAGCAAGACAGGGGCGAACACCGGGGAGCTGTTTTTT,CASSKTGANTGELFF
TRBD1,TRBV5-1,TRBJ1-3,once,TGCGCCAGCAGCTTGCAGGGGGCAGTTGGGAACACCATATATTTT,CASSLQGAVGNTIYF
-,TRBV14,TRBJ1-3,-,TGTGCCAGCAGCCCCCGGGGAACTGGAAACACCATATATTTT,CASSPRGTGNTIYF
TRBD2,TRBV2,TRBJ2-3,few,TGTGCCAGCTCCGGACTAGCGGGAAACACAGATACGCAGTATTTT,CASSGLAGNTDTQYF
-,TRBV28,TRBJ2-1,-,TGTGCCAGCAGTTTTTTGAAGCTTGAGCAGTTCTTC,CASSFLKLEQFF
TRBD2,TRBV6-5,TRBJ2-3,-,TGTGCCAGCAGTTACACGTTGCGGGGGGGCACAGATACGCAGTATTTT,CASSYTLRGGTDTQYF
TRBD2,TRBV7-3,TRBJ2-3,-,TGTGCCAGCAGCTTAACCCCCGGGGCGGGAGGAGATACGCAGTATTTT,CASSLTPGAGGDTQYF
-,TRBV5-1,TRBJ2-1,-,TGCGCCAGCAGTCAGGGCGGGACTCGGTCTTCTGAGCAGTTCTTC,CASSQGGTRSSEQFF
-,TRBV7-6,TRBJ1-1,-,TGTGCCAGCGGCAAACAAATGAACACTGAAGCTTTCTTT,CASGKQMNTEAFF
-,TRBV29-1,TRBJ2-5,-,TGCAGCGTTGAAGGGCGGCCGCCCAGGGGCGGTCAGCAGACCCAGTACTTC,CSVEGRPPRGGQQTQYF
TRBD2,TRBV7-2,TRBJ2-2,-,TGTGCCAGCAGCTGGGGGCGGGGGGCGAACACCGGGGAGCTGTTTTTT,CASSWGRGANTGELFF
-,TRBV6-5,TRBJ1-2,-,TGTGCCAGCAGTTCGACGTATGGCTACACCTTC,CASSSTYGYTF
-,TRBV5-1,TRBJ2-5,-,TGCGCCAGCACCAAAAGGGCAGATCAAGAGACCCAGTACTTC,CASTKRADQETQYF
TRBD1,TRBV5-1,TRBJ2-7,-,TGCGCCAGCAGCTTAGGGACAGGGGAATCCTACGAGCAGTACTTC,CASSLGTGESYEQYF
TRBD1,TRBV7-2,TRBJ1-2,-,TGTGCCAGCAGCTTATACCCACAGGGGAACTATGGCTACACCTTC,CASSLYPQGNYGYTF